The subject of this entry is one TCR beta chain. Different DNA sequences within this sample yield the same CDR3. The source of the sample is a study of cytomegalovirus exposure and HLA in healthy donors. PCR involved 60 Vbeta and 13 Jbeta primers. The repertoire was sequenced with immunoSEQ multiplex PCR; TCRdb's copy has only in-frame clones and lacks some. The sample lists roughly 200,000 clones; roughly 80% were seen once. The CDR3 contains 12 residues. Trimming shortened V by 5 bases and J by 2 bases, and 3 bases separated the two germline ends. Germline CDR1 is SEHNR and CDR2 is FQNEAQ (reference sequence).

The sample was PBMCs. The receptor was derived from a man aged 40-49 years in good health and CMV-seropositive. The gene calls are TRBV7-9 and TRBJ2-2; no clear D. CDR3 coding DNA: TGTGCCAGCAGCCTCAACACCGGGGAGCTGTTTTTT. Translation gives CASSLNTGELFF.